Shown below are 29 T cell receptor beta chains from a single sample sequenced in a study of blood T cell repertoires in COVID-19. TCRdb keeps only in-frame clones here, not all; method: immunoSEQ multiplex PCR. The sample has under 350,000 clones; approximately 84% are singletons. Sequencing input: PBMCs or T cells enriched from blood (not recorded which). These receptors originate from a man between 25 and 39 years old who had recovered from COVID-19.

The rearrangement uses TRBV1 and TRBJ2-1; the table's D call TRBD2 went unverified against the DNA. TRBV1 is listed as a pseudogene. This CDR3 contains 19 residues. CDR3 residues: CTSSPGGLAGVLVFNEQFF. CDR3 sequence (DNA): TGCACCAGCAGCCCAGGGGGACTAGCGGGAGTTTTGGTCTTCAATGAGCAGTTCTTC.

Of note for this clone: A read error may produce the germline difference seen at one junction end. The V and J genes are TRBV7-2 and TRBJ2-4; 7 bases are shared with TRBD2. The germline CDR1 and CDR2 sequences are SGHTA and FQGNSA. This CDR3 spans 14 amino acids. CDR3 DNA sequence: TGTGCCAGCAGCTCGACCCAGGCTCTGGGGGGGTTGAACTTC. Amino acid sequence: CASSSTQALGGLNF. Together with reference TRBV7-2 and TRBJ2-4, the CDR3 gives the full variable domain: GAGVSQSPSNKVTEKGKDVELRCDPISGHTALYWYRQSLGQGLEFLIYFQGNSAPDKSGLPSDRFSAERTGGSVSTLTIQRTQQEDSAVYLCASSSTQALGGLNFGAGTRLSVL.

V usage is TRBV11-3 and J usage is TRBJ2-5, with D possibly matching TRBD2 (6 bases). V gave up 4 bases and J gave up 5 bases, with 17 bases separating them. Germline-derived CDR1 and CDR2 are SGHNT and YENEEA. The CDR3 spans 15 residues. The CDR3 loop reads CASSSGLSAAETQYF. CDR3 coding DNA: TGTGCCAGCAGCTCCGGACTAAGCGCGGCGGAGACCCAGTACTTC.

The CDR3 here is CASSLGNRDRDFGSIQYF. The DNA of the CDR3 is TGTGCCAGCAGCCTAGGGAACCGGGACAGGGACTTTGGCAGCATTCAGTACTTC. The chain recombines TRBV28 with TRBJ2-4; 9 positions match TRBD1. CDR3 length equals 18 residues. J gave up 9 bases and V 6 bases, and 21 bases lay outside the gene matches. Germline V gene sequence: CDR1 MDHEN, CDR2 SYDVKM.

This sequence joins TRBV3-1 (or the pseudogene TRBV3-2) and TRBJ2-7; TRBD2 agrees at 10 bases. Germline V gene lookup returns CDR1 LGHDT and CDR2 YNNKEL (reference sequence). CDR3 length: 16 amino acids. V lost 3 bases to trimming and J lost 1 base; unmatched junction nucleotides: 6. The CDR3 is CASSHPSGRASYEQYF. The CDR3 DNA reads as TGTGCCAGCAGCCACCCTAGCGGGAGAGCGTCCTACGAGCAGTACTTC.

V gene TRBV2 combines with J gene TRBJ2-6, with TRBD2 matching over 8 bases. The V segment lost 2 bases and the J segment 0 bases; nucleotides outside the gene matches: 3. CDR1 is SNHLY and CDR2 is FYNNEI in the germline V gene. The CDR3 runs to 17 residues. CDR3 amino acids: CASSELAGTSGANVLTF. The DNA for the CDR3 is TGTGCCAGCAGTGAACTAGCGGGTACCTCTGGGGCCAACGTCCTGACTTTC.

This chain joins TRBV3-1 (or the pseudogene TRBV3-2) and TRBJ1-1, with D possibly TRBD1 on 6 matching bases. V was pared by 2 bases and J by 6 bases, with 16 bases between. The CDR3 runs 15 residues. CDR1 and CDR2 from the germline V gene are LGHDT and YNNKEL (reference sequence). The CDR3 DNA follows: TGTGCCAGCAGCCAACCTACAGACAGGAGCGCTGAAGCTTTCTTT. Its protein product is CASSQPTDRSAEAFF.

This chain connects TRBV4-2 to TRBJ2-3, with D uncertain. Germline lookup yields CDR1 LGHNA and CDR2 YNFKEQ. This CDR3 has 14 amino acids. V was trimmed by 4 bases and J by 2 bases, leaving 10 bases between them. The CDR3 DNA sequence: TGTGCCAGCAGCCCTGACTTGATCACAGATACGCAGTATTTT. It translates to CASSPDLITDTQYF.

This clone showed up just once. V is TRBV4-1 and J is TRBJ1-2; 8 bases are a match to TRBD1. The ends lost 1 base at V and 1 base at J; junction bases unmatched: 5. The germline gives CDR1 MGHRA, CDR2 YSYEKL. CDR3 length equals 16 residues. Written as DNA, the CDR3 is TGCGCCAGCAGCCAAGGGTCGACAGGGGATAACTATGGCTACACCTTC. It is translated as CASSQGSTGDNYGYTF.

The chain uses TRBV14 and TRBJ2-7; D is ambiguous. The CDR3 loop spans 11 amino acids. Germline CDR1 and CDR2: SGHDN and FVKESK. Trimming stripped 6 bases from V and 6 bases from J, with 9 bases between. Written as DNA, the CDR3 is TGTGCCAGCAGTCACGCCAGCGAGCAGTACTTC. Protein product: CASSHASEQYF.

This chain joins TRBV27 and TRBJ1-1; D is unresolved. CDR3 length: 12 residues. V dropped 6 bases and J dropped 11 bases, with 16 bases sitting between them. CDR1 and CDR2 from the germline V gene are MNHEY and SMNVEV (reference sequence). For the CDR3, the DNA is TGTGCCAGCAGGGGAGGTCCAAACTTGGCTTTCTTT. It is translated as CASRGGPNLAFF.

DNA of the CDR3: TGTGCCAGCAGTCCGGGGGGATACACAGATACGCAGTATTTT. It translates to CASSPGGYTDTQYF. The chain employs TRBV28 and TRBJ2-3; 7 bases are shared with TRBD2. CDR1 is MDHEN, CDR2 SYDVKM, per germline. V lost 5 bases to trimming and J lost 2 bases; unmatched junction nucleotides: 4. CDR3 size: 14 residues.

The rearrangement links TRBV18 to TRBJ1-6, with a weak D call TRBD1 (6 bases). CDR3 length equals 18 residues. CDR1 and CDR2 (germline): KGHSH, LQKENI. V was clipped by 3 bases and J by 0 bases, with 15 bases between them. CDR3 coding DNA: TGTGCCAGCTCACCCCTGGGGGCGGATAGCTCCTATAATTCACCCCTCCACTTT. Protein sequence: CASSPLGADSSYNSPLHF.

V is TRBV6-5 and J is TRBJ2-2; TRBD1 matches at 10 bases. The CDR3 consists of 14 residues. Germline loops: CDR1 MNHEY, CDR2 SVGAGI. V was clipped by 4 bases and J by 8 bases; unmatched bases: 4. The CDR3: CASSWGTGVGELFF. The CDR3 bases are TGTGCCAGCAGTTGGGGGACAGGGGTAGGGGAGCTGTTTTTT.

The chain employs TRBV19 and TRBJ2-5, with 10 bases fitting TRBD2. In germline, CDR1 is LNHDA, CDR2 SQIVND (reference sequence). The CDR3 runs to 16 residues. With V trimmed by 5 bases and J by 5 bases, 11 bases remained unmatched. CDR3 DNA: TGTGCCAGTAGTCCGACTAGCGGGCGGGGGCCGGAGACCCAGTACTTC. Its translation is CASSPTSGRGPETQYF.

This clone was recorded a few times. The gene calls are TRBV7-9 and TRBJ1-2; 12 nucleotides align to TRBD1. The CDR3 is made up of 14 amino acids. J was trimmed by 6 bases and V by 5 bases; bases with no gene match: 4. CDR1 SEHNR and CDR2 FQNEAQ come from the germline V gene (reference sequence). This CDR3 reads CASSPGQGAHGYTF. CDR3 DNA: TGTGCCAGCAGCCCGGGACAGGGGGCACATGGCTACACCTTC. The variable domain in full, with the rest retrieved from reference TRBV7-9 and TRBJ1-2, is DTGVSQNPRHKITKRGQNVTFRCDPISEHNRLYWYRQTLGQGPEFLTYFQNEAQLEKSRLLSDRFSAERPKGSFSTLEIQRTEQGDSAMYLCASSPGQGAHGYTFGSGTRLTVV.

In nucleotides, the CDR3 is TGCGCCAGCAGCCACCCGAGCTCCTATAATTCACCCCTCCACTTT. Its protein is CASSHPSSYNSPLHF. The genes are TRBV4-1 and TRBJ1-6; D unresolved. The V end was cut by 3 bases, the J end by 0 bases, with 6 bases between. Germline V gene sequence: CDR1 MGHRA, CDR2 YSYEKL. The CDR3 sequence is 15 residues long.

This sequence joins TRBV6-2 or TRBV6-3 and TRBJ2-2; TRBD1 matches at 9 bases. The junction had 4 bases not matched to a gene; V was cut back by 2 bases and J by 0 bases. Germline CDR1 MNHEY, CDR2 SVGEGT. The CDR3 has 17 residues. CDR3 nucleotides: TGTGCCAGCAGTTACCGAAGGGACAGGGCGAACACCGGGGAGCTGTTTTTT. Encoded protein: CASSYRRDRANTGELFF.

The rearrangement links TRBV6-5 to TRBJ1-2, with D hard to call. This CDR3 spans 14 amino acids. Germline values: CDR1 MNHEY, CDR2 SVGAGI. Trimming shortened V by 8 bases and J by 5 bases, and 18 bases separated the two germline ends. The CDR3 sequence: CASGTPWALYGYTF. CDR3 sequence (DNA): TGTGCCAGCGGCACCCCGTGGGCCCTATATGGCTACACCTTC.

The genes are TRBV18 and TRBJ2-7, with TRBD1 matching 8 bases. The CDR3 consists of 15 residues. With V trimmed by 5 bases and J by 6 bases, 12 bases remained unmatched. Germline V CDR1 and CDR2: KGHSH, LQKENI. The CDR3 DNA follows: TGTGCCAGCTCAACACGGACAGGGAAGTTGCTCGAGCAGTACTTC. As protein: CASSTRTGKLLEQYF.

V usage is TRBV7-9 and J usage is TRBJ2-5; 9 bases align to TRBD1. The CDR3 runs 14 residues. CDR1 is SEHNR, CDR2 FQNEAQ, per germline (reference sequence). Trimming cost V 5 bases and J 5 bases; bases outside gene matches: 6. CDR3 sequence: CASSPTGGRETQYF. DNA for the CDR3: TGTGCCAGCAGCCCGACAGGGGGGCGGGAGACCCAGTACTTC.

This clone was detected only once. This sequence joins TRBV6-6 and TRBJ1-6, with no clear D. The germline V gene encodes CDR1 MNHNY and CDR2 SVGAGI (reference sequence). This CDR3 is 15 amino acids long. Trimming stripped 5 bases from V and 8 bases from J, with 16 bases between. The CDR3 reads CASSPLSGNDSPLHF. CDR3 nucleotide sequence: TGTGCCAGCAGTCCACTCTCGGGGAACGATTCACCCCTCCACTTT.

The chain employs TRBV19 and TRBJ2-5; 8 bases fit TRBD2. The germline CDR1 and CDR2 sequences are LNHDA and SQIVND (reference sequence). The CDR3 is 13 amino acids. After removal of 5 bases from V and 5 bases from J, the junction contained 4 bases not matched to a gene. In DNA form, the CDR3 reads TGTGCCAGTAGTCGGGGGGGCCCGGAGACCCAGTACTTC. It is translated as CASSRGGPETQYF. Drawing the rest from reference TRBV19 and TRBJ2-5, the complete variable domain is DGGITQSPKYLFRKEGQNVTLSCEQNLNHDAMYWYRQDPGQGLRLIYYSQIVNDFQKGDIAEGYSVSREKKESFPLTVTSAQKNPTAFYLCASSRGGPETQYFGPGTRLLVL.

Concerning this clone itself: Its ends do not fully match the called genes, so a read error is possible. This chain joins TRBV5-1 and TRBJ2-2; the D gene is possibly TRBD2 (6 bases). The CDR3 has 16 amino acids. Per the germline V gene, CDR1 is SGHRS and CDR2 is YFSETQ. Here the CDR3 reads CASSLGRVLEHRGAVF. The CDR3 DNA reads as TGCGCCAGCAGCTTGGGGAGGGTCTTAGAACACCGGGGAGCTGTTTTT.

This chain connects TRBV15 to TRBJ1-1, with D unresolved. Per the germline V gene, CDR1 is LNHNV and CDR2 is YYDKDF (reference sequence). Deletions cut 0 bases from V and 2 bases from J, with 7 bases between. The CDR3 totals 14 residues. CDR3 nucleotides: TGTGCCACCAGCAGAGATCGGAGTAACACTGAAGCTTTCTTT. The encoded protein is CATSRDRSNTEAFF.

The chain employs TRBV9 and TRBJ2-3; 10 bases fit TRBD2. The V and J ends lost 5 bases and 1 base, in that order; junction bases with no gene match: 7. The CDR3 is 16 residues long. Per germline, CDR1 SGDLS and CDR2 YYNGEE. The CDR3 DNA reads as TGTGCCAGCAGTCCTACTAGCGGGGTTCGCACAGATACGCAGTATTTT. The encoded protein is CASSPTSGVRTDTQYF.

This clone has just a few counts. The V and J genes are TRBV12-5 and TRBJ1-6; 9 positions agree with TRBD1. The CDR3 extends over 20 amino acids. Germline-derived CDR1 and CDR2 are LGHNT and FRNRAP. After removal of 2 bases from V and 0 bases from J, the junction contained 11 bases not matched to a gene. The CDR3 is CASGLILPGQGLSYNSPLHF. CDR3 sequence (DNA): TGTGCTAGTGGTTTGATCCTACCGGGACAGGGTCTCTCCTATAATTCACCCCTCCACTTT.

The chain combines TRBV10-3 with TRBJ1-1; D may be TRBD1 (5 bases). The germline V gene has CDR1 ENHRY and CDR2 SYGVKD. This CDR3 comprises 13 residues. V lost 5 bases and J 5 bases, leaving 12 bases between the germline ends. The CDR3 region is CAISQGFGTEAFF. The DNA of the CDR3 is TGTGCCATCAGTCAGGGATTCGGAACTGAAGCTTTCTTT.

The V gene is TRBV6-2 or TRBV6-3, the J gene TRBJ2-5, with 14 bases fitting TRBD2. This CDR3 is 17 amino acids long. The V and J ends lost 4 bases and 5 bases, in that order; junction bases with no gene match: 9. Germline CDR1 is MNHEY and CDR2 is SVGEGT. The DNA of the CDR3 is TGTGCCAGCAGTTCCCCGGGACTAGCGGGAGCCGGGGAGACCCAGTACTTC. This translates into CASSSPGLAGAGETQYF.